Detailed here is one T cell receptor beta chain. The V gene's germline CDR1 is LNHNV and CDR2 YYDKDF (reference sequence). The CDR3 consists of 16 residues. Trimming at V came to 8 bases and at J to 0 bases, leaving 10 bases not matched to a gene. Per the original methods: Amplifying reference gene primers gave estimates of nucleated cell counts. Profiled with immunoSEQ multiplex PCR; TCRdb holds only in-frame clones, not every one. Clonal size and the V and J genes are those of that table, whereas D and trimming came from the DNA. Of around 300,000 clones detected, around nine tenths appear once; the ten largest clones hold about 2.7%. The source of the sample is a study of blood T cell repertoires in COVID-19. Study in general: Sites across the United States, Italy and Spain contributed samples from acute and convalescent COVID-19.

Residents of about two dozen US areas, aged roughly 18 to 89 years, made up the participants. Among Cohort 3 donors, those recovered had two negative PCRs, clearance, or symptom resolution. V is TRBV15 and J is TRBJ2-1; TRBD2 matches 7 bases. The TCR sequence derives from a woman under 30 who had recovered from COVID-19. The sample consisted of PBMCs or T cells enriched from blood (not recorded which). Written as DNA, the CDR3 is TGTGCCACCGAGTTCGAAGGCGGGAGCTCCTACAATGAGCAGTTCTTC. Translation: CATEFEGGSSYNEQFF.